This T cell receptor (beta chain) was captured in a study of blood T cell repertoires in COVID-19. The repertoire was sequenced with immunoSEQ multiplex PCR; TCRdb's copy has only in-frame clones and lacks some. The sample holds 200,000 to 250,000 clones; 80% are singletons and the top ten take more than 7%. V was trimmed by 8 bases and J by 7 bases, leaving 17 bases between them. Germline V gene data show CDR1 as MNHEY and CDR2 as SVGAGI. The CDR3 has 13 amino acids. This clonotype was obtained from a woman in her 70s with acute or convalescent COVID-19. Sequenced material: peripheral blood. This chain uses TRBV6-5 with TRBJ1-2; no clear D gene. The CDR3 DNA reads TGTGCCAGCCACGAAGGACTTTCTAGTGGCTACACCTTC. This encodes CASHEGLSSGYTF.